The sample holds a few counts of the clone carrying this T cell receptor beta chain. This entry is derived from a study of patients and donors after allogeneic stem cell transplantation. The CDR3 has 14 amino acids. The J segment lost 4 bases and the V segment lost 3 bases, leaving 4 bases of the junction unmatched. Using its own MiXCR run on the RT-PCR reads, TCRdb lists one record per CDR3 protein. There are about 960,000 distinct CDR3 sequences in the sample; roughly 18% occur only once, and 5% to 7.5% lies in the top ten. Material: blood, either unsorted or a sorted T cell fraction (not recorded which). The sequence was collected from a human donor who was either an allogeneic HSCT recipient or a stem cell or donor lymphocyte infusion donor (not recorded which). It is not recorded whose cells these are; they may come from a transplant donor. The V gene is TRBV12-3 or TRBV12-4, the J gene TRBJ1-1, with TRBD1 matching over 8 bases. The CDR3 loop is CASSFIQGATEAFF. The DNA of the CDR3 is TGTGCCAGCAGTTTTATTCAGGGGGCCACTGAAGCTTTCTTT.